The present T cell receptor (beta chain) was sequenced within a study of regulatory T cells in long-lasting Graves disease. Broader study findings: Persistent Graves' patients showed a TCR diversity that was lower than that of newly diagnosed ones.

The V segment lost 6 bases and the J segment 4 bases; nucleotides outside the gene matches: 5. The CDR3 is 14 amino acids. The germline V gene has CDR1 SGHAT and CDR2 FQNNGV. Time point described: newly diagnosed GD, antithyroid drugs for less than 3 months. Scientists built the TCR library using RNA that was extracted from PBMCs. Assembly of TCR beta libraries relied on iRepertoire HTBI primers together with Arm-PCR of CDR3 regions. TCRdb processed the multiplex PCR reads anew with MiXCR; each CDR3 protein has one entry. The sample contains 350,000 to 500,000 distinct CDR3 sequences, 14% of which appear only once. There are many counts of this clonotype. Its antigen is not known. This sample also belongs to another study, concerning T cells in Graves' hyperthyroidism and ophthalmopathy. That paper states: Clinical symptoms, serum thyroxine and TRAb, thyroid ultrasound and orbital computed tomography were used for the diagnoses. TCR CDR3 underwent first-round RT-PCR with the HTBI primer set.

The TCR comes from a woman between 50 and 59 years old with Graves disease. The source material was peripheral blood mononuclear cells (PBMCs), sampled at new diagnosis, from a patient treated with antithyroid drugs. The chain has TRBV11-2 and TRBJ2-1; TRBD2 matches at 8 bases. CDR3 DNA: TGTGCCAGCAGGCCGGGAGGGGGGTACAATGAGCAGTTCTTC. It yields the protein CASRPGGGYNEQFF.